This T cell receptor (beta chain) stems from a study of blood T cells in healthy people across ages. Overall study context: Template-switching capture recovered about one barcoded beta molecule per two T cells. Whole-study results and caveats: In long-lived donors, naive CD4+ cell counts and diversity exceeded those of aged donors.

CDR1 SGDLS and CDR2 YYNGEE come from the germline V gene. The CDR3 sequence is 16 residues long. V was pared by 3 bases and J by 0 bases, with 10 bases between. A second roughly 6 to 11 cycle PCR used barcoded and J-beta primers. TCRdb used MiXCR to reprocess the 5' RACE reads, holding one entry per CDR3 protein. The table lists 650,000 to 800,000 distinct CDR3 sequences, around 42% of them singletons. This clonotype was found many times. The antigen remains undetermined. This clonotype originated in a man in his sixties in good health. Source material: blood. The V gene is TRBV9, the J gene TRBJ2-6; no definite D call. The CDR3 DNA reads TGTGCCAGCAGCGGCCCGCCAGGCTCTGGGGCCAACGTCCTGACTTTC. This encodes CASSGPPGSGANVLTF.